The sequence of this T cell receptor beta chain was determined in a study of T cell responses to AZD1222 COVID-19 vaccine. CDR1 is LGHDT, CDR2 YNNKEL, per germline (reference sequence). This CDR3 region has 15 residues. V lost 4 bases, J lost 0 bases, and 12 bases lay in between. Generated by immunoSEQ multiplex PCR, the TCRdb table keeps only in-frame clones and is missing some. The table includes some 40,000 clones, 80% detected once. The sample consisted of peripheral blood, taken on day 0 of AZD1222 vaccination. The sequence came from an adult in good health. This chain links TRBV3-1 (or the pseudogene TRBV3-2) with TRBJ1-1, with a weak D call TRBD1 (5 bases). In DNA, the CDR3 is TGTGCCAGCAGCCGCGCAGGACAAGTGAACACTGAAGCTTTCTTT. It is translated as CASSRAGQVNTEAFF.